This is a list of T cell receptor beta chains from one sample in a study of blood T cell repertoires in COVID-19. Sequencing was performed with immunoSEQ multiplex PCR; in TCRdb, only in-frame clones are kept and a portion is missing. Of about 130,000 clones listed, about 89% were seen once; the top ten hold around 2.9%. The material sequenced was peripheral blood. All receptors come from a man in his sixties with active or convalescent COVID-19. Both conserved end residues are part of each CDR3. A D gene is named only where the DNA matches it firmly. Size is stated for part of the rows, as once, few or many counts, or as a class when the clone is expanded.

size,V,J,D,CDR3,DNA
NA,TRBV12-3/TRBV12-4,TRBJ2-3,TRBD1,CASSQGVTDTQYF,TGTGCCAGCAGTCAGGGGGTCACAGATACGCAGTATTTT
NA,TRBV30,TRBJ1-3,NA,CAWSRDSGNTIYF,TGTGCCTGGAGCAGGGACTCTGGAAACACCATATATTTT
NA,TRBV7-2,TRBJ2-7,NA,CASSLEGDEQYF,TGTGCCAGCAGCTTAGAAGGAGACGAGCAGTACTTC
NA,TRBV5-6,TRBJ1-5,NA,CASRGMGAVDQPQHF,TGTGCCAGCAGGGGAATGGGGGCCGTGGATCAGCCCCAGCATTTT
once,TRBV6-1,TRBJ1-2,NA,CASSEWGTQPNYGYTF,TGTGCCAGCAGTGAATGGGGGACACAACCTAACTATGGCTACACCTTC
once,TRBV5-8,TRBJ2-3,NA,CASSYGTLDTQYF,TGTGCCAGCAGCTACGGGACTCTAGATACGCAGTATTTT
NA,TRBV6-6,TRBJ1-2,TRBD1,CASSLDRSGYTF,TGTGCCAGCAGTTTGGACAGGAGTGGCTACACCTTC
NA,TRBV11-2,TRBJ2-1,TRBD2,CASSGLAGVGEQFF,TGTGCCAGCAGCGGACTAGCGGGAGTGGGGGAGCAGTTCTTC
NA,TRBV28,TRBJ1-3,NA,CASIAAGSGNTIYF,TGTGCCAGCATTGCGGCGGGCTCTGGAAACACCATATATTTT
NA,TRBV28,TRBJ1-5,NA,CATQIGGAERAQHF,TGTGCCACCCAGATCGGGGGGGCCGAACGGGCCCAGCATTTT
NA,TRBV28,TRBJ2-5,TRBD1,CASSGTVEGAQYF,TGTGCCAGCAGTGGGACAGTCGAAGGTGCCCAGTACTTC
NA,TRBV5-6,TRBJ2-5,TRBD2,CASSDGLAGAEETQYF,TGTGCCAGCAGCGACGGACTAGCGGGGGCAGAAGAGACCCAGTACTTC
NA,TRBV28,TRBJ1-2,TRBD1,CASSLSSGGSNYGYTF,TGTGCCAGCAGTTTAAGCTCAGGGGGCTCTAACTATGGCTACACCTTC
once,TRBV18,TRBJ2-7,TRBD1,CASSAGTGISYEQYF,TGTGCCAGCTCAGCCGGGACAGGGATTTCCTACGAGCAGTACTTC
NA,TRBV3-1/TRBV3-2,TRBJ1-3,TRBD1,CASRYAGQAGGNTIYF,TGTGCCAGCAGGTACGCAGGACAGGCAGGTGGAAACACCATATATTTT
NA,TRBV2,TRBJ2-5,TRBD2,CASKGLAGKETQYF,TGTGCCAGCAAAGGACTAGCGGGGAAAGAGACCCAGTACTTC
NA,TRBV24-1,TRBJ2-7,NA,CATSDALGHEQYF,TGTGCCACCAGTGACGCACTAGGCCACGAGCAGTACTTC
NA,TRBV4-2,TRBJ1-2,NA,CASSQATGNYGYTF,TGTGCCAGCAGCCAAGCTACGGGAAACTATGGCTACACCTTC
NA,TRBV7-9,TRBJ1-1,NA,CASSSEGGTEAFF,TGTGCCAGCAGCTCGGAGGGAGGAACTGAAGCTTTCTTT
NA,TRBV5-6,TRBJ1-1,NA,CASSSLKSTEAFF,TGTGCCAGCAGCAGCCTAAAGAGCACTGAAGCTTTCTTT
NA,TRBV6-4,TRBJ1-4,NA,CASRDGTGPRTEKLFF,TGTGCCAGCAGAGACGGAACAGGGCCAAGGACCGAAAAACTGTTTTTT
NA,TRBV7-2,TRBJ1-2,TRBD1,CASSPRGLNYGYTF,TGTGCCAGCAGCCCGAGGGGGCTTAACTATGGCTACACCTTC
NA,TRBV7-9,TRBJ2-3,NA,CASSSGQFTDTQYF,TGTGCCAGCAGCTCGGGACAATTCACAGATACGCAGTATTTT
few,TRBV14,TRBJ2-1,TRBD2,CASSPSTSAGSYNEQFF,TGTGCCAGCAGCCCTTCGACTAGCGCGGGATCCTACAATGAGCAGTTCTTC